Below are 22 T cell receptor beta chains sequenced from a single sample in a study of pediatric ulcerative colitis (dated by TCRdb to the late 2010s). The library was built by means of the immunoSEQ multiplex PCR assay. Imported from immuneACCESS, the table was reduced by TCRdb to in-frame sequences with V and J called. These copies leave out some clones; in studies compared against another copy, an unresolved V gene accounts for under half, and the cause of the remainder is not known. In all, the sample holds over 45,000 clones, and 78% of those were seen once. Over 3% of the sample is taken by the ten largest. During colonoscopy, one to two rectal pinch biopsies were obtained for research purposes. The sequencing input was gut tissue. Receptors were obtained from a girl aged 10-17 years with moderate ulcerative colitis.

V and J are TRBV9 and TRBJ1-5; D remains ambiguous. Deletions cut 0 bases from V and 0 bases from J, with 7 bases between. CDR1 is SGDLS, CDR2 YYNGEE, per germline. This CDR3 contains 15 residues. CDR3: CASSVGFSSNQPQHF. The CDR3 bases are TGTGCCAGCAGCGTAGGGTTCAGTAGCAATCAGCCCCAGCATTTT.

This clone appeared once. The CDR3 DNA reads as TGTGCCAGCAGCTTACGAGGACAGGGTGCCTACGAGCAGTACTTC. It codes for CASSLRGQGAYEQYF. The rearrangement joins TRBV7-2 to TRBJ2-7, with 8 positions matching TRBD1. This CDR3 spans 15 amino acids. V shed 2 bases and J 2 bases; nucleotides not matched to a gene: 5. The V gene's germline CDR1 is SGHTA and CDR2 FQGNSA.

The chain employs TRBV5-1 and TRBJ2-2, with D possibly being TRBD2 (7 bases). The V and J ends lost 4 bases and 2 bases respectively, with 15 bases between them. This CDR3 has 16 residues. Germline loops: CDR1 SGHRS, CDR2 YFSETQ. The CDR3 bases are TGCGCCAGCAGCCCCATCGCGGGGGCAAACACCGGGGAGCTGTTTTTT. This translates into CASSPIAGANTGELFF.

This clone is categorized as medium-sized. The chain carries TRBV18 and TRBJ2-1; tentatively, D is TRBD2 (5 bases). This CDR3 is built from 13 residues. V lost 5 bases and J 13 bases, leaving 18 bases between the germline ends. Germline CDR1 KGHSH, CDR2 LQKENI. The CDR3: CASSSGVDPDQFF. The CDR3 DNA reads TGTGCCAGCTCATCCGGGGTGGATCCGGATCAGTTCTTC.

The CDR3 nucleotides read TGTGCCTGGAGTGTAACAGGGGCCGAAAAACTGTTTTTT. This sequence encodes CAWSVTGAEKLFF. The chain has TRBV30 and TRBJ1-4, with 7 bases fitting TRBD1. CDR1 is GTSNPN, CDR2 SVGIG, per germline (reference sequence). V dropped 0 bases and J dropped 8; count of bases not matched to a gene: 3. The CDR3 sequence is 13 residues long.

This clone was observed once. V gene TRBV30 combines with J gene TRBJ1-1; TRBD1 is a possible D gene (5 bases). Germline values: CDR1 GTSNPN, CDR2 SVGIG (reference sequence). The V end lost 0 bases, the J end lost 2 bases, and 13 bases lay between the germline ends. The length of the CDR3 is 15 residues. The CDR3 sequence: CAWSVQAAPNTEAFF. The CDR3, as DNA: TGTGCCTGGAGTGTACAGGCAGCTCCAAACACTGAAGCTTTCTTT. The full variable domain, with the rest looked up from reference TRBV30 and TRBJ1-1, is SQTIHQWPATLVQPVGSPLSLECTVEGTSNPNLYWYRQAAGRGLQLLFYSVGIGQISSEVPQNLSASRPQDRQFILSSKKLLLSDSGFYLCAWSVQAAPNTEAFFGQGTRLTVV.

The gene calls are TRBV4-1 and TRBJ2-4; 11 bases map to TRBD2. Germline V gene sequence: CDR1 MGHRA, CDR2 YSYEKL. V was clipped by 1 base and J by 9 bases; unmatched bases: 8. This CDR3 is 16 amino acids long. Here the CDR3 reads CASSQGLAGLGGIQYF. Here the CDR3 DNA reads TGCGCCAGCAGCCAAGGACTAGCGGGGCTGGGGGGCATTCAGTACTTC.

This clone was seen only once. CDR3 bases: TGTGCCAGCAGTAAGGACAGAAATAGCAATCAGCCCCAGCATTTT. It encodes CASSKDRNSNQPQHF. J is TRBJ1-5 and V is TRBV2; maybe TRBD1 (6 bases). This CDR3 region has 15 residues. Trimming left V 5 bases short and J 0 bases short, with 11 bases between. Germline V CDR1 and CDR2: SNHLY, FYNNEI.

This clone was detected only once. This chain connects TRBV19 to TRBJ2-5, with D possibly TRBD1 on 5 matching bases. V lost 3 bases and J 5 bases, leaving 10 bases between the germline ends. This CDR3 spans 13 amino acids. Germline CDR1 reads LNHDA; CDR2 reads SQIVND (reference sequence). In nucleotides, the CDR3 is TGTGCCAGTAGTATGGGGCTAGGGGAGACCCAGTACTTC. Protein: CASSMGLGETQYF.

J is TRBJ1-5 and V is TRBV27; no firm D call. The V end was cut by 5 bases, the J end by 4 bases, with 6 bases between. The CDR3 is 12 amino acids. The germline V gene encodes CDR1 MNHEY and CDR2 SMNVEV (reference sequence). CDR3 DNA sequence: TGTGCCAGCAGTACGGTAAATCAGCCCCAGCATTTT. Its translation is CASSTVNQPQHF.

The CDR3, as DNA: TGCGCCAGCAGCCAGTACGTAGACGGCCCTGGAAACACCATATATTTT. This translates into CASSQYVDGPGNTIYF. The V call is TRBV4-1, the J call TRBJ1-3; D uncertain. V was shortened by 3 bases and J by 2 bases, with 14 bases between the two germline ends. The germline V gene encodes CDR1 MGHRA and CDR2 YSYEKL. This CDR3 comprises 16 residues.

V gene TRBV6-1 combines with J gene TRBJ1-4, with D unclear. This CDR3 region has 13 residues. The V end was cut by 7 bases, the J end by 8 bases, with 14 bases between. CDR1 and CDR2 (germline): MNHNS, SASEGT. The CDR3 nucleotides read TGTGCCAGCACCGGACCTCTGGGGGAAAAACTGTTTTTT. Protein: CASTGPLGEKLFF.

This chain uses TRBV6-5 with TRBJ2-7, with TRBD2 identical over 14 bases. The CDR3 covers 16 residues. Per the germline V gene, CDR1 is MNHEY and CDR2 is SVGAGI. V lost 4 bases, J lost 3 bases, and 5 bases stayed unmatched. CDR3 loop: CASSSAGLAGGYEQYF. The CDR3, as DNA: TGTGCCAGCAGTTCCGCCGGACTAGCGGGAGGCTACGAGCAGTACTTC.

The chain carries TRBV7-9 and TRBJ1-2; D may be TRBD1 (6 bases). V was clipped by 4 bases and J by 5 bases, with 11 bases between them. CDR3 length: 13 residues. Germline V gene sequence: CDR1 SEHNR, CDR2 FQNEAQ (reference sequence). CDR3: CASSSGQRYGYTF. The CDR3 DNA reads TGTGCCAGCAGCTCTGGACAGCGTTATGGCTACACCTTC.

The rearrangement links TRBV5-1 to TRBJ2-7; tentatively, D is TRBD1 or TRBD2 (7 bases each). V was pared by 6 bases and J by 2 bases, with 15 bases between. Germline values: CDR1 SGHRS, CDR2 YFSETQ. The CDR3 is 14 residues long. CDR3 sequence reads: CASTQGGGTYEQYF. CDR3 bases: TGCGCCAGCACCCAGGGGGGAGGGACCTACGAGCAGTACTTC.

There are a few counts of this clone. The chain combines TRBV19 with TRBJ2-3; 9 bases fit TRBD2. Germline-derived CDR1 and CDR2 are LNHDA and SQIVND (reference sequence). Trimming cost V 3 bases and J 2 bases; bases outside gene matches: 9. The CDR3 runs to 17 residues. The CDR3, as DNA: TGTGCCAGTAGTATTAAGAGTAGCGGGGGACACACAGATACGCAGTATTTT. Its translation is CASSIKSSGGHTDTQYF. The full variable domain, with the rest looked up from reference TRBV19 and TRBJ2-3, is DGGITQSPKYLFRKEGQNVTLSCEQNLNHDAMYWYRQDPGQGLRLIYYSQIVNDFQKGDIAEGYSVSREKKESFPLTVTSAQKNPTAFYLCASSIKSSGGHTDTQYFGPGTRLTVL.

This chain joins TRBV5-1 and TRBJ2-2, with 9 bases aligning to TRBD1. The V gene end was trimmed by 0 bases and the J gene end by 6 bases; junction bases not matched to a gene: 0. Germline V gene lookup returns CDR1 SGHRS and CDR2 YFSETQ. This CDR3 has 14 residues. This CDR3 reads CASSLGTGAGELFF. In DNA form, the CDR3 reads TGCGCCAGCAGCTTGGGGACAGGGGCCGGGGAGCTGTTTTTT.

The chain is built from TRBV28 and TRBJ2-3, with D perhaps TRBD2 (6 bases). V lost 5 bases to trimming and J lost 2 bases, with 14 bases between them. CDR1 and CDR2 from the germline V gene are MDHEN and SYDVKM. The CDR3 sequence is 15 residues long. The CDR3 spells CASSPLSGYTDTQYF. For the CDR3, the DNA is TGTGCCAGCAGTCCTCTTAGCGGATACACAGATACGCAGTATTTT.

This clone was detected once. V usage is TRBV28 and J usage is TRBJ1-2; D is unresolved. The CDR3 covers 15 residues. Germline lookup yields CDR1 MDHEN and CDR2 SYDVKM. Trimming stripped 6 bases from V and 0 bases from J, with 14 bases between. The CDR3 nucleotides are TGTGCCAGCAGACTCATGACCCCTACTAACTATGGCTACACCTTC. Encoded protein: CASRLMTPTNYGYTF.

The chain uses TRBV6-1 and TRBJ2-7; 14 bases line up with TRBD2. CDR1 and CDR2 from the germline V gene are MNHNS and SASEGT. The CDR3 length is 16 residues. The junction had 6 bases not matched to a gene; V was cut back by 4 bases and J by 4 bases. CDR3 nucleotides: TGTGCCAGCAGTGGGGGACTAGCGGGGGTGGCGTACGAGCAGTACTTC. The encoded protein is CASSGGLAGVAYEQYF.

This clone showed up just once. The chain has TRBV30 and TRBJ2-7; D is unclear. The CDR3 contains 13 residues. The germline V and J ends were trimmed by 8 bases and 2 bases, with 16 bases remaining between them. Germline V gene lookup returns CDR1 GTSNPN and CDR2 SVGIG (reference sequence). Here the CDR3 reads CAGAVALAYEQYF. The CDR3 region has the DNA TGTGCCGGAGCCGTAGCTCTTGCCTACGAGCAGTACTTC.

The V and J genes are TRBV5-1 and TRBJ1-6; D may be TRBD1 (6 bases). V was shortened by 4 bases and J by 10 bases, with 12 bases between the two germline ends. Germline-derived CDR1 and CDR2 are SGHRS and YFSETQ. The CDR3 has 13 amino acids. Here the CDR3 DNA reads TGCGCCAGCAGCCAGGGGAAGGAATCACCCCTCCACTTT. Its protein product is CASSQGKESPLHF.